These 7 T cell receptor beta chains share one sample of origin, sequenced in a study of blood T cell repertoires in COVID-19. TCRdb's copy holds only in-frame clones and misses some; the assay was immunoSEQ multiplex PCR. The data contain under 300,000 clones, more than 85% of them singletons. The sequenced sample was peripheral blood. The source is a woman between 70 and 85 years old with active or convalescent COVID-19.

This chain links TRBV15 with TRBJ2-5; tentative D call: TRBD2 (5 bases). Trimming removed 3 bases from V and 5 bases from J, with 16 bases in between. The CDR3 spans 15 residues. Germline values: CDR1 LNHNV, CDR2 YYDKDF (reference sequence). The CDR3 DNA follows: TGTGCCACCAGCAGTTTACGGGGATCCGCTGAGACCCAGTACTTC. This translates into CATSSLRGSAETQYF.

The rearrangement links TRBV6-5 to TRBJ1-5; D is uncertain. Germline V gene lookup returns CDR1 MNHEY and CDR2 SVGAGI. V was pared by 2 bases and J by 5 bases, with 10 bases between. The CDR3 contains 14 residues. CDR3 protein: CASSYIRSDQPQHF. Written as DNA, the CDR3 is TGTGCCAGCAGTTACATTAGATCTGATCAGCCCCAGCATTTT.

The chain employs TRBV5-1 and TRBJ1-1; D perhaps matches TRBD1 (6 bases). Trimming pared 0 bases from V and 8 bases from J, leaving 14 bases between. CDR3 size: 14 residues. The germline gives CDR1 SGHRS, CDR2 YFSETQ. This chain's CDR3 is CASSLASQGLEAFF. Here the CDR3 DNA reads TGCGCCAGCAGCTTGGCCTCACAGGGCTTAGAAGCTTTCTTT.

The chain carries TRBV3-1 (or the pseudogene TRBV3-2) and TRBJ1-5, with D maybe TRBD1 (5 bases). This CDR3 has 15 residues. Trimming cost V 3 bases and J 6 bases, with 15 bases left between them. Germline V gene sequence: CDR1 LGHDT, CDR2 YNNKEL (reference sequence). This CDR3 reads CASSQTGGRGQPQHF. The CDR3 DNA reads TGTGCCAGCAGCCAGACGGGGGGAAGGGGTCAGCCCCAGCATTTT.

Only a few counts were recorded for this clone. The chain has TRBV15 and TRBJ1-1; 7 bases are a match to TRBD1. The germline V gene encodes CDR1 LNHNV and CDR2 YYDKDF (reference sequence). The CDR3 covers 18 residues. V lost 1 base, J lost 4 bases, and 15 bases stayed unmatched. The CDR3 here is CATSRGRRDSNLLTEAFF. The CDR3 DNA is TGTGCCACCAGCAGAGGACGCCGGGACAGCAACCTTCTCACTGAAGCTTTCTTT. The full variable domain, with the rest looked up from reference TRBV15 and TRBJ1-1, is DAMVIQNPRYQVTQFGKPVTLSCSQTLNHNVMYWYQQKSSQAPKLLFHYYDKDFNNEADTPDNFQSRRPNTSFCFLDIRSPGLGDTAMYLCATSRGRRDSNLLTEAFFGQGTRLTVV.

The chain combines TRBV4-3 with TRBJ1-6, with 8 bases that match TRBD1. V lost 6 bases to trimming and J lost 10 bases; unmatched junction nucleotides: 8. CDR3 length equals 14 residues. Germline V lookup: CDR1 LGHNA, CDR2 YSLEER. The CDR3 nucleotides are TGCGCCAGCAGTCAGGACAGGGAGGGGTCACCCCTCCACTTT. Translated: CASSQDREGSPLHF.

The chain recombines TRBV5-1 with TRBJ2-3; 7 bases line up with TRBD1. V gave up 6 bases and J gave up 3 bases; unmatched junction bases: 4. Germline V CDR1 and CDR2: SGHRS, YFSETQ. There are 13 residues in the CDR3. The CDR3 nucleotides are TGCGCCAGCAAACAGGGGCATACAGATACGCAGTATTTT. Translated, it gives CASKQGHTDTQYF.